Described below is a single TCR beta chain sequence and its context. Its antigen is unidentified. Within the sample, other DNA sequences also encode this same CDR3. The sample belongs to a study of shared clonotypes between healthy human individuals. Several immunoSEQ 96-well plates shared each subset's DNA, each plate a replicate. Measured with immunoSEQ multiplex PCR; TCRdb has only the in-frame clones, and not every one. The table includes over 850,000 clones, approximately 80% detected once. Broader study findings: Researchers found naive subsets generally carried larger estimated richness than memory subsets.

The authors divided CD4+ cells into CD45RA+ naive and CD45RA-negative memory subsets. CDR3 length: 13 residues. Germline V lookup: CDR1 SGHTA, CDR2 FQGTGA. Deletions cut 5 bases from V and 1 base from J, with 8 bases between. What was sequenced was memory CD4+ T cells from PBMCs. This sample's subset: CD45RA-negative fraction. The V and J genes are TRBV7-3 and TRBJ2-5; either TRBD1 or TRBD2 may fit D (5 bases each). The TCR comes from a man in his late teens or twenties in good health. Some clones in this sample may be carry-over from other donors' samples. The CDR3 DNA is TGTGCCAGCAGCCCCGGGACCCAAGAGACCCAGTACTTC. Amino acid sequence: CASSPGTQETQYF.